Listed here is a single TCR beta chain. The data derive from a study of T cell changes during pregnancy in multiple sclerosis. Germline CDR1 reads SGHNT; CDR2 reads YYREEE (reference sequence). Germline trimming cut 2 bases from V and 3 bases from J; bases unmatched to any gene: 9. The CDR3 length is 17 residues. Generated by immunoSEQ multiplex PCR, the TCRdb table keeps only in-frame clones and is missing some. The sample carries 41,000 or so clones, 90% recorded once. The receptor was derived from a female donor with multiple sclerosis, enrolled in a pregnancy study. Sequenced here: CD8+ T cells from peripheral blood mononuclear cells, sampled in the third trimester of pregnancy. The chain has TRBV5-4 and TRBJ2-7, with TRBD1 matching over 12 bases. CDR3 bases: TGTGCCAGCAGCTTTGGGACAGGGGGCTCCTACATCTACGAGCAGTACTTC. The encoded protein is CASSFGTGGSYIYEQYF.